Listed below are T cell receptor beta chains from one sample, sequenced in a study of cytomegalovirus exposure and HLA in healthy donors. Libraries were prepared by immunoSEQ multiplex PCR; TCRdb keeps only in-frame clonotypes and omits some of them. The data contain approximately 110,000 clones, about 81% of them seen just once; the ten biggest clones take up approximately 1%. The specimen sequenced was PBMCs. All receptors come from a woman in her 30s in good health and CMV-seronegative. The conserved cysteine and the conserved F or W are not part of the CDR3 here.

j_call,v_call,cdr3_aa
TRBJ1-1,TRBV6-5,ASSYSPQGLTEAF
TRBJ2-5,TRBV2,ASTQFLQETQY
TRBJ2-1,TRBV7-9,ASSEGAVSANEQF
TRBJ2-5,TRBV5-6,ASMALGETQY
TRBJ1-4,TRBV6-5,ASSYGQGTNEKLF
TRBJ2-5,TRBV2,ASRTKGAQETQY
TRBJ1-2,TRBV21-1,ASGPEGQEDGGYT
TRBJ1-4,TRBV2,ASRRDYTGEKLF
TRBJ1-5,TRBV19,ASSISSGNQPQH
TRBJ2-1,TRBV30,AWSVGSRVHNEQF
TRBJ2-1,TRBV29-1,SLIGVEVNEQF
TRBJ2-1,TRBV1,TSSQDHTSGSRYNEQF
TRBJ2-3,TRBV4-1,ASSQERAGGGADTQY
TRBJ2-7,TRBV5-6,ASSWGFGVSYEQY
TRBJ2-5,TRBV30,AWSVGVAGLSQY
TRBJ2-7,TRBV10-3,AISERNRGQGITYEQY
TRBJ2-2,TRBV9,ASSPQWEAGNTGELF
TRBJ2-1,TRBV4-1,ASTLSGGSTYNEQF
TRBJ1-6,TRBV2,ASSEQGAFSPLH
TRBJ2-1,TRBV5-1,ASSGTSGTGEQF
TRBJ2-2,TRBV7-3,ASSRGGISGELF
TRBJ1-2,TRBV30,AWSTNYGYT
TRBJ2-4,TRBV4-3,ASSQEAGSGRPKNIQY
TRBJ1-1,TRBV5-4,ASSLKKSGGLEAF
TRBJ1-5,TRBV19,ASRNRVYNQPQH
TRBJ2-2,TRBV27,ASSSSLAGVGTGELF
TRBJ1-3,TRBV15,ATSRETGGNTIY
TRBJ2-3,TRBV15,ATSNRLGTDTQY
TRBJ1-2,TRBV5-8,ASSNPSGQGLYGYT
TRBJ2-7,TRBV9,ASSVGGAQEQY
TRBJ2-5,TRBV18,ASSPPLAGEGAGETQY
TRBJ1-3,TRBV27,ASSPLPERSGNTIY
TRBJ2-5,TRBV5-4,ASSPGGRQETQY
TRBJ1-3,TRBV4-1,ASSQDPRQKFSGNTIY
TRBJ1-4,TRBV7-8,ASSLEQAPTHEKLF
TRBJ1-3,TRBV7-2,ASSLDSGNTIY
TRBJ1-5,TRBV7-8,ASSLSGDQPQH
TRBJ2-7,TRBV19,ASSIGGSGTSYEQY
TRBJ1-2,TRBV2,ASTNGTGYGYT
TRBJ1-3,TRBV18,ASEARDTIY
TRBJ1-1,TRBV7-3,ASSSQVNTEAF
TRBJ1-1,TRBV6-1,ASTPGMNTEAF
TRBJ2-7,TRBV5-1,ASSLGNTYEQY
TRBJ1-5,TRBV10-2,ASSESFIREANQPQH
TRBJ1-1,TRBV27,ASSLTENTEAF
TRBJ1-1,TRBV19,ASSGETEAF
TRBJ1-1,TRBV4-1,ASSQGRGGGTEAF